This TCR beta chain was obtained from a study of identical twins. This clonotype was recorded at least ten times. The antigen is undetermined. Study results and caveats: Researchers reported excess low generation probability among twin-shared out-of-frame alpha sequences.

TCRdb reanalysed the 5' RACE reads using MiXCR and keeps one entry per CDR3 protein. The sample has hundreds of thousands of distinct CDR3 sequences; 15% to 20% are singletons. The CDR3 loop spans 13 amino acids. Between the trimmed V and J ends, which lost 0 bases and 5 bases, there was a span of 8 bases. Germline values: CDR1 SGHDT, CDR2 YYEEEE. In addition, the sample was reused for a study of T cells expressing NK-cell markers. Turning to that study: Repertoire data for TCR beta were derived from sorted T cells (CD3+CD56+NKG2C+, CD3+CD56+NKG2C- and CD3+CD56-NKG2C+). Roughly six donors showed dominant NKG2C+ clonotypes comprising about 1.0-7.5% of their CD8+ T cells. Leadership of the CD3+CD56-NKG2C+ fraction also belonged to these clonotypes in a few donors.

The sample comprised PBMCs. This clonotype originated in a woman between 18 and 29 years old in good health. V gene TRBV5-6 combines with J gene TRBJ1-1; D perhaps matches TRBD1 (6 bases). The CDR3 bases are TGTGCCAGCAGCTTGGACAGGGCGACTGAAGCTTTCTTT. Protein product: CASSLDRATEAFF. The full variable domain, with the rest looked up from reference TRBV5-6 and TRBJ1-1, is DAGVTQSPTHLIKTRGQQVTLRCSPKSGHDTVSWYQQALGQGPQFIFQYYEEEERQRGNFPDRFSGHQFPNYSSELNVNALLLGDSALYLCASSLDRATEAFFGQGTRLTVV.